This T cell receptor beta chain is from a study of human T cells and chemical hapten exposure. Study context: During the roughly 25-week study period, patients had diphenylcyclopropenone applied to the scalp every week. Patch testing placed 0.01% DPC on the upper back, with readings at 6 days.

This clonotype was detected ten times or more. TCRdb independently ran MiXCR on the RACE reads; one entry per CDR3 protein. The data show approximately 92,000 distinct CDR3 sequences, roughly an eighth seen once. This CDR3 is built from 15 residues. Trimming cost V 3 bases and J 4 bases; bases outside gene matches: 4. Looked up from germline, CDR1 is KGHSH and CDR2 is LQKENI. Noted time point: patch test 2, 6 weeks after DPC sensitization. Treatment reported: therapeutic diphenylcyclopropenone sensitization with weekly scalp DPC. This chain links TRBV18 with TRBJ2-2; 8 bases line up with TRBD1. The source material was whole blood, sampled in connection with sensitization to the hapten diphenylcyclopropenone (DPC). This sequence was found in a woman in her 40s with alopecia areata. Some clones in this sample may be carry-over from other donors' samples. The CDR3 here is CASSPPGQATGELFF. In DNA form, the CDR3 reads TGTGCCAGCTCACCGCCGGGACAGGCCACCGGGGAGCTGTTTTTT.